A single TCR beta chain is shown here with its context. No antigen is known for it. This entry comes from a study of shared clonotypes between healthy human individuals. V dropped 4 bases and J dropped 2; count of bases not matched to a gene: 9. This CDR3 is 16 amino acids long. The V gene's germline CDR1 is SGHNT and CDR2 YYREEE (reference sequence). Sequenced by immunoSEQ multiplex PCR; TCRdb stores in-frame clones only, minus some. The sample records roughly 1,500,000 clones, just under 99% being singletons. Overall study results and limits: Among non-shared clonotypes, generation probabilities were lower than among those shared by all four donors. Donor scarcity curtailed the genetic and exposure-history diversity represented herein. Larger richness was generally estimated for naive than memory subsets.

V is TRBV5-4 and J is TRBJ2-7; TRBD2 matches 10 bases. Sequencing was performed on naive CD4+ T cells sorted from blood. Regarding subset: CD45RA+ positively selected. The source is a man between 25 and 39 years old in good health. The DNA for the CDR3 is TGTGCCAGCAGCAGCCGGACTAGCGGACCCCCCTACGAGCAGTACTTC. It translates to CASSSRTSGPPYEQYF.